The T cell receptor (beta chain) described here comes from a study of T-cell reconstitution after alpha-beta-depleted transplantation in children. Trimming took 0 bases from V and 6 from J, leaving 14 bases between them. The CDR3 runs to 15 residues. Looked up from germline, CDR1 is LGHNA and CDR2 is YSLEER. Construction of the TCRbeta library involved unique molecular identifiers. TCRdb processed the PCR reads anew with MiXCR; each CDR3 protein has one entry. The table records about 600,000 distinct CDR3 sequences, roughly 13% of them present only once. Regarding the study as a whole: Hyperexpanded clones declined; after one year, newly produced T cells mostly supplied diversity. It was reported that alpha-beta T cells came from several hundred expanded graft clones (about two months after transplant). Some patients' high day-60 TCRbeta diversity was traced to surviving recipient T cells and thymic progenitors.

The table lists this clonotype with a few counts. Its antigen is unknown. The TCR was taken from a male patient aged 10 to 17 who had a stem cell transplant for acute myeloid leukemia, so the T cells may come from the graft donor. The genes are TRBV4-3 and TRBJ1-2; no definite D call. The material sequenced was PBMCs, mostly from graft donor cells, taken 360 days after TCRalphabeta/CD19-depleted stem cell transplant. This CDR3 reads CASSQDRALGNGYTF. DNA for the CDR3: TGCGCCAGCAGCCAAGATCGGGCCCTCGGAAATGGCTACACCTTC.